This TCR beta chain was retrieved from a study of CD8 T cells in ankylosing spondylitis. This clonotype was detected only a few times. The target antigen is unknown. The CDR3 sequence is 17 residues long. V was trimmed by 3 bases and J by 5 bases, leaving 23 bases between them. Germline lookup yields CDR1 DFQATT and CDR2 SNEGSKA (reference sequence). From the 5' RACE reads, TCRdb called clonotypes with MiXCR, one entry per CDR3 protein. Of a few hundred thousand distinct CDR3 sequences listed, over 8.5% are singletons. Regarding the study as a whole: Relatively scarce in peripheral blood, disease-linked clones were CD8+.

This chain joins TRBV20-1 and TRBJ2-1, with D perhaps TRBD2 (6 bases). This receptor was taken from a male donor with ankylosing spondylitis or in good health (not recorded which). The sequenced sample was blood, either unsorted or a sorted T cell fraction (not recorded which). The CDR3 region has the DNA TGCAGTGCTAGCGGGTCACTCAGCGGGCCACCGAACAATGAGCAGTTCTTC. Translated: CSASGSLSGPPNNEQFF.